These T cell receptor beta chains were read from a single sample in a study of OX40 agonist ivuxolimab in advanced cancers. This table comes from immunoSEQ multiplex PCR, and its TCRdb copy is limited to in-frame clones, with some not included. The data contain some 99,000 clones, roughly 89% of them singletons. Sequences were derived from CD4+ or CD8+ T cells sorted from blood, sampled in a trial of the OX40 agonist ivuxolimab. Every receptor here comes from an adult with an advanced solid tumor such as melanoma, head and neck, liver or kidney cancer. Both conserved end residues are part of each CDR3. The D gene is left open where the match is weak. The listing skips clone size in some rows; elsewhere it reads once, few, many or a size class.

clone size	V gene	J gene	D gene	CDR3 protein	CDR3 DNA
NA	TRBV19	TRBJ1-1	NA	CASSIRAAPRRAFF	TGTGCCAGTAGTATACGAGCGGCACCCAGGAGAGCTTTCTTT
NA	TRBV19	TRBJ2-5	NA	CASSIDRETQYF	TGTGCCAGTAGTATAGATCGGGAGACCCAGTACTTC
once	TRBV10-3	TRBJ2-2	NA	CAISESWQGGTGELFF	TGTGCCATCAGTGAGTCCTGGCAGGGCGGCACCGGGGAGCTGTTTTTT
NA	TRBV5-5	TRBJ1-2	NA	CASSEGGGSNGYTF	TGTGCCAGCAGCGAGGGAGGGGGTTCGAATGGCTACACCTTC
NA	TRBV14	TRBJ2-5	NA	CASSQRASETQYF	TGTGCCAGCAGCCAAAGAGCGTCAGAGACCCAGTACTTC
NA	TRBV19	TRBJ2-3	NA	CATLPNSGPRDTQYF	TGTGCCACCCTACCTAATTCGGGCCCGAGGGATACGCAGTATTTT
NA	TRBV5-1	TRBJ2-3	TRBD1	CASRDRAYDSDTQYF	TGCGCCAGCCGAGACAGGGCATACGACTCGGATACGCAGTATTTT
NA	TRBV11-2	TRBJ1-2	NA	CASSPTASNYGYTF	TGTGCCAGCAGCCCTACGGCTTCCAACTATGGCTACACCTTC
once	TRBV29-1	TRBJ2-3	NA	CSVALGSTDTQYF	TGCAGCGTTGCGCTCGGAAGCACAGATACGCAGTATTTT
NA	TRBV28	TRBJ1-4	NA	CASSYPTLGNEKLFF	TGTGCCAGCAGTTACCCTACATTGGGGAATGAAAAACTGTTTTTT
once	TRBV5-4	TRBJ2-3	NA	CASSADSTSTDTQYF	TGTGCCAGCAGCGCGGACAGTACTAGCACAGATACGCAGTATTTT
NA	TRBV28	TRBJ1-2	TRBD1	CASSLPTGGYGYTF	TGTGCCAGCAGTTTACCCACAGGGGGCTATGGCTACACCTTC
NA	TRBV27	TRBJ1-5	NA	CASSLRPSNQPQHF	TGTGCCAGCAGTTTACGTCCGAGCAATCAGCCCCAGCATTTT
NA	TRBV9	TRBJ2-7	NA	CASSVGGGAAGNEQYF	TGTGCCAGCAGCGTAGGTGGAGGGGCCGCCGGAAACGAGCAGTACTTC
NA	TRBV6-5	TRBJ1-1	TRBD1	CASSSTGGMNTEAFF	TGTGCCAGCAGTTCCACAGGGGGGATGAACACTGAAGCTTTCTTT
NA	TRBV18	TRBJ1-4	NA	CASSPQRGGISEKLFF	TGTGCCAGCTCACCCCAACGTGGGGGGATCAGTGAAAAACTGTTTTTT
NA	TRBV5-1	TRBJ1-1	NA	CASSPPRGADAEAFF	TGCGCCAGCAGCCCCCCCCGAGGGGCCGACGCTGAAGCTTTCTTT
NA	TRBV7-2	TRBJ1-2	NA	CASSFGGAKSYGYTF	TGTGCCAGCAGCTTTGGAGGGGCAAAAAGCTATGGCTACACCTTC
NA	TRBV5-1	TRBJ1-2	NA	CASSLVGYGYTF	TGCGCCAGCAGCTTGGTTGGGTATGGCTACACCTTC
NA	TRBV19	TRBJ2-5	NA	CASSIGAKRGAKKQETQYF	TGTGCCAGTAGTATCGGAGCGAAACGGGGTGCAAAGAAACAAGAGACCCAGTACTTC